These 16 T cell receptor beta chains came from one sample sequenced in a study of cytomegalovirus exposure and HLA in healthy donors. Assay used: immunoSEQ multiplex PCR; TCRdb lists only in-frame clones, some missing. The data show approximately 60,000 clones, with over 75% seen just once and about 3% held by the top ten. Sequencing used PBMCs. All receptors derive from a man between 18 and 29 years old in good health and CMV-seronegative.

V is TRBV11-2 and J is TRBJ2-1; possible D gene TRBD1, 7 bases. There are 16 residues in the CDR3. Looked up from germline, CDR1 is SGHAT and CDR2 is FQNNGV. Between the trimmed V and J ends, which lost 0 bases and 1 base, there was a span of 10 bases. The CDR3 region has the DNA TGTGCCAGCAGCTTAGAGTCAGGGGGGTCCTACAATGAGCAGTTCTTC. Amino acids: CASSLESGGSYNEQFF. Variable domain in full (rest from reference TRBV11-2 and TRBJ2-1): EAGVAQSPRYKIIEKRQSVAFWCNPISGHATLYWYQQILGQGPKLLIQFQNNGVVDDSQLPKDRFSAERLKGVDSTLKIQPAKLEDSAVYLCASSLESGGSYNEQFFGPGTRLTVL.

The DNA of the CDR3 is TGTGCCAGCAGCTTAGGGGGGGGCCTAACGGGGTCGCAAGAGACCCAGTACTTC. It codes for CASSLGGGLTGSQETQYF. This rearrangement joins TRBV7-2 to TRBJ2-5, with a weak D call TRBD2 (7 bases). The CDR3 is 18 amino acids. Per germline, CDR1 SGHTA and CDR2 FQGNSA. Between the trimmed V and J ends, which lost 1 base and 2 bases, there was a span of 20 bases. Full variable domain (remainder filled in from reference TRBV7-2 and TRBJ2-5): GAGVSQSPSNKVTEKGKDVELRCDPISGHTALYWYRQSLGQGLEFLIYFQGNSAPDKSGLPSDRFSAERTGGSVSTLTIQRTQQEDSAVYLCASSLGGGLTGSQETQYFGPGTRLLVL.

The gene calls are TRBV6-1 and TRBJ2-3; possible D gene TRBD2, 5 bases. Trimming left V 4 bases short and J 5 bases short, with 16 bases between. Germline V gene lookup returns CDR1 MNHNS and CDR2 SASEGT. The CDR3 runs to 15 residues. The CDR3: CASSGQVGEGDTQYF. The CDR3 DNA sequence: TGTGCCAGCAGTGGCCAAGTCGGGGAAGGAGATACGCAGTATTTT.

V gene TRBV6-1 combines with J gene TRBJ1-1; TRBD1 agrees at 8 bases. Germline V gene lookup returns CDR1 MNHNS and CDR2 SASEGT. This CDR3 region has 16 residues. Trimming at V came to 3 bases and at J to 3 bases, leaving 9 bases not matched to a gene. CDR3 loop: CASSDRGHSTYTEAFF. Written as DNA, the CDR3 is TGTGCCAGCAGTGACAGGGGGCATTCGACGTACACTGAAGCTTTCTTT.

The CDR3 spells CASSGFSGNTIYF. Here the CDR3 DNA reads TGTGCCAGCAGCGGTTTCAGTGGAAACACCATATATTTT. The V and J genes are TRBV5-4 and TRBJ1-3, with D hard to call. Trimming shortened V by 4 bases and J by 3 bases, and 8 bases separated the two germline ends. In germline, CDR1 is SGHNT, CDR2 YYREEE (reference sequence). CDR3 size: 13 residues.

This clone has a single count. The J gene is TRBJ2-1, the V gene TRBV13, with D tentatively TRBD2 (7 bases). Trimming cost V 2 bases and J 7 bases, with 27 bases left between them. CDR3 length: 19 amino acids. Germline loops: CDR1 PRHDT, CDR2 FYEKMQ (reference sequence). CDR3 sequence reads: CASSLSRPWGAGEGNEQFF. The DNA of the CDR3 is TGTGCCAGCAGCTTAAGCCGGCCCTGGGGGGCGGGAGAAGGGAATGAGCAGTTCTTC.

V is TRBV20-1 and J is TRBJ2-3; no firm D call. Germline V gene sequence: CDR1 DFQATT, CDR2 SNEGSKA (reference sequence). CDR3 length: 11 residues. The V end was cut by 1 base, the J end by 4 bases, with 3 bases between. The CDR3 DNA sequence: TGCAGTGCTAGAGCATCAGATACGCAGTATTTT. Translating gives CSARASDTQYF.

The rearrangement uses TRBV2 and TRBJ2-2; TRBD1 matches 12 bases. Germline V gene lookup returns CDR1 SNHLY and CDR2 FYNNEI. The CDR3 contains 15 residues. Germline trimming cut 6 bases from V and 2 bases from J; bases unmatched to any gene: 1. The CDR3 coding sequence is TGTGCCAGCAGGGGACAGGGGGCCAACACCGGGGAGCTGTTTTTT. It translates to CASRGQGANTGELFF.

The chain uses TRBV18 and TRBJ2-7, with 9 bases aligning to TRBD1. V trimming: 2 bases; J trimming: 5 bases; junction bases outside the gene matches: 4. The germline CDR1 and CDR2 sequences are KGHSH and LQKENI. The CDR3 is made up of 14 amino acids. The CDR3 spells CASSPRQGVDEQYF. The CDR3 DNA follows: TGTGCCAGCTCACCAAGACAGGGGGTCGACGAGCAGTACTTC.

The CDR3 DNA follows: TGTGCCAGCAAACCTTGGACAGGGGATTGGAATGAGCAGTTCTTC. Residues: CASKPWTGDWNEQFF. The chain has TRBV2 and TRBJ2-1, with 9 nucleotides matching TRBD1. The CDR3 is 15 residues long. The germline gives CDR1 SNHLY, CDR2 FYNNEI. Trimming took 7 bases from V and 7 from J; bases not matched to a gene: 11.

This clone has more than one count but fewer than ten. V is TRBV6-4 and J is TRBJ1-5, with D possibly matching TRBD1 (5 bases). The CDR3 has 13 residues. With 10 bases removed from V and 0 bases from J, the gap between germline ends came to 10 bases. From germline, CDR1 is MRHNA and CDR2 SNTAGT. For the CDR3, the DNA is TGTGCCACCTCGACAGATAGCAATCAGCCCCAGCATTTT. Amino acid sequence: CATSTDSNQPQHF.

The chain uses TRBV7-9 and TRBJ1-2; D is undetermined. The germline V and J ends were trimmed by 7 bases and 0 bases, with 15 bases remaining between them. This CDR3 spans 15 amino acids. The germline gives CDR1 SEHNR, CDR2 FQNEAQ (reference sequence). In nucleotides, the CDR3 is TGTGCCAGCATCGATGGCAGGCTTCCTAACTATGGCTACACCTTC. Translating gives CASIDGRLPNYGYTF.

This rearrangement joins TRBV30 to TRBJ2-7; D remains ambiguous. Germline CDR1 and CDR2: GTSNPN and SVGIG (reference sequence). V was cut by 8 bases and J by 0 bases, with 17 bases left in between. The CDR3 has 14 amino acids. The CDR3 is CAVLPTRSSYEQYF. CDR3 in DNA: TGTGCCGTCCTCCCGACTCGGAGCTCCTACGAGCAGTACTTC.

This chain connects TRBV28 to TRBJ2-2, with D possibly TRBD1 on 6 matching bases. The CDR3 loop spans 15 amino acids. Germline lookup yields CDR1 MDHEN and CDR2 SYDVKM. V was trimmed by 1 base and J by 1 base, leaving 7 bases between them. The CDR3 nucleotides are TGTGCCAGCAGTTTATTGGACAGGAACACCGGGGAGCTGTTTTTT. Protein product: CASSLLDRNTGELFF.

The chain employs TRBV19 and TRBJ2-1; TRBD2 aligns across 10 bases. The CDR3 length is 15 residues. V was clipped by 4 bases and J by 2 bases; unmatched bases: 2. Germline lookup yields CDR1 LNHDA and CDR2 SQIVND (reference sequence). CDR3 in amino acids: CASSKTSGPYNEQFF. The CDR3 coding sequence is TGTGCCAGTAGTAAGACTAGCGGGCCCTACAATGAGCAGTTCTTC. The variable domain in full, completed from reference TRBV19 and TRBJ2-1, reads DGGITQSPKYLFRKEGQNVTLSCEQNLNHDAMYWYRQDPGQGLRLIYYSQIVNDFQKGDIAEGYSVSREKKESFPLTVTSAQKNPTAFYLCASSKTSGPYNEQFFGPGTRLTVL.

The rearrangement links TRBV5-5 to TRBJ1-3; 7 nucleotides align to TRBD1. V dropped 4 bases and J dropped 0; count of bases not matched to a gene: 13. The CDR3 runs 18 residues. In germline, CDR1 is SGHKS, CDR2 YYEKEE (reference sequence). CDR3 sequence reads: CASSPVGGQKFSGNTIYF. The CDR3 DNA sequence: TGTGCCAGCAGCCCGGTTGGGGGACAGAAATTCTCTGGAAACACCATATATTTT.